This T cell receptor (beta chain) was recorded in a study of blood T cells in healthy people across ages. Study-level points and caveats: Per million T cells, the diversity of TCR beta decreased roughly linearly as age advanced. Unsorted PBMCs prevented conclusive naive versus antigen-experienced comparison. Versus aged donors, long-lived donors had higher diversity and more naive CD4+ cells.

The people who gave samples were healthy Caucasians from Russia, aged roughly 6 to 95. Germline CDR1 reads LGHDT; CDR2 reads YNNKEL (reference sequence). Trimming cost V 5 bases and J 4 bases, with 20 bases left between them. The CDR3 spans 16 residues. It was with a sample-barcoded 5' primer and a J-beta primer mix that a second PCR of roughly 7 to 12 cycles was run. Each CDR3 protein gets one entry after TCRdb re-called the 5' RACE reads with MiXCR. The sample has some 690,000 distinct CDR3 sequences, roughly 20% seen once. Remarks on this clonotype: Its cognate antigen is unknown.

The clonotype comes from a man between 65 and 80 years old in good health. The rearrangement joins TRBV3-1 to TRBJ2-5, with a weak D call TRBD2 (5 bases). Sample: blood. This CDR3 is CASSYLPGPGRETQYF. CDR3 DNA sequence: TGTGCCAGCAGCTACCTCCCGGGCCCTGGGAGAGAGACCCAGTACTTC.